The clone carrying this TCR beta chain was counted many times. The antigen is unknown. Other autoimmune diseases, uncontrolled infections, pregnancy or lactation led to the exclusion of patients. RNA served as the template for amplifying TCR beta CDR3 regions. HTBI primers primed a first-round RT-PCR, and a second-round multiplex PCR followed. TCRdb re-called the multiplex PCR reads with MiXCR, one entry per CDR3 protein. The sample lists approximately 540,000 distinct CDR3 sequences; less than 45% were seen once. This sample is part of a study of Graves' ophthalmopathy and Graves' hyperthyroidism. Study conclusions and caveats: The model predicted progression of ophthalmopathy with a sensitivity of 60% to 71%, and its specificity was around 72%.

CDR1 and CDR2 (germline): SNHLY, FYNNEI. CDR3 length equals 14 residues. The V gene lost 8 bases and the J gene lost 3 bases, with 13 bases spanning the gap. The genes are TRBV2 and TRBJ1-4, with D possibly TRBD1 on 5 matching bases. Sequencing input: peripheral blood or thyroid tissue (not recorded which). The clonotype comes from an adult man with Graves' hyperthyroidism. This CDR3 reads CASLPGLANEKLFF. The CDR3 nucleotides read TGTGCCAGCCTCCCGGGACTAGCTAATGAAAAACTGTTTTTT.